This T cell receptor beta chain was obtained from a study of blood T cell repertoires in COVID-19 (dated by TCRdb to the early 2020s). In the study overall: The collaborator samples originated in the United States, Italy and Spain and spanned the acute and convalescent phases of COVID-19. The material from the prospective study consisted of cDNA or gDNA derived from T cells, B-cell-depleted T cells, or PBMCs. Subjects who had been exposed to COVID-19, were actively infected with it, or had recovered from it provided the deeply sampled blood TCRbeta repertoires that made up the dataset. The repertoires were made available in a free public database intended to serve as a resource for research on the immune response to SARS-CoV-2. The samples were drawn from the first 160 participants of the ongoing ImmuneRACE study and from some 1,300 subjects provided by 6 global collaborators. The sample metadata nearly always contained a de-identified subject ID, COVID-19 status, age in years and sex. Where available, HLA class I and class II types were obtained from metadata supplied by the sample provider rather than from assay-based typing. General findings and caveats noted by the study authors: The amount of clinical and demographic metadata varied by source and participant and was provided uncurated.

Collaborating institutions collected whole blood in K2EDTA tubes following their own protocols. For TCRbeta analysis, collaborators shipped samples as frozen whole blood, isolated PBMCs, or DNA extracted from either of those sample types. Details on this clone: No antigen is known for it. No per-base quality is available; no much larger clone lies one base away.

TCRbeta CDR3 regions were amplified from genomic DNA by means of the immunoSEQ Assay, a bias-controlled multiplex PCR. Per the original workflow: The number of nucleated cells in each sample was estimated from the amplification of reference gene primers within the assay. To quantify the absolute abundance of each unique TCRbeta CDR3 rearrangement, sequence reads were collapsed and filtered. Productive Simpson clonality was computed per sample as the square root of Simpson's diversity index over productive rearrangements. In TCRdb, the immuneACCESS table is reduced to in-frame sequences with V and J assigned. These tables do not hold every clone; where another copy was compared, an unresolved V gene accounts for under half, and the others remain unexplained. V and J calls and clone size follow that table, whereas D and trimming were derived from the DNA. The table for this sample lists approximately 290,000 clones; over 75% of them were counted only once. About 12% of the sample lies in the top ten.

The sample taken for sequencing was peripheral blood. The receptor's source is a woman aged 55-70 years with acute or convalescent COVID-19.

The nucleotide sequence reads as follows: TGCGCCAGCAGCTTGCAGGGGGCGTCGCTTGGGGCCAACGTCCTGACTTTC. Its protein is CASSLQGASLGANVLTF. The chain links TRBV5-1 with TRBJ2-6, with 8 bases in between that match TRBD1. Trimming removed 1 base from V and 3 bases from J; the gene matches leave 6 bases unexplained. Sequences SGHRS (CDR1) and YFSETQ (CDR2) are obtained from the germline V gene. There are 17 amino acids in the CDR3, from cysteine to phenylalanine inclusive. The kept DNA is CDR3 alone, 51 bases in frame from the first base.